Detailed here is one T cell receptor (beta chain). The target antigen is unknown. Trimming took 0 bases from V and 7 from J, leaving 13 bases between them. This CDR3 comprises 16 residues. Germline assignment: CDR1 LGHNA and CDR2 YNFKEQ. Ipilimumab, 1 mg/kg, started 14 to 28 days after autologous transplant. This specimen belongs to a study of ipilimumab plus nivolumab after autologous stem cell transplantation. The wider study: A median of about eight nivolumab and 4 to 6 ipilimumab doses were given. The myeloma cohort included high-risk transplant-naive patients and patients relapsing within 3 years of a first autologous transplant. General study results and limits: Authors suggest TCR repertoire, Treg phenotype and gut microbiota support further study.

TCRdb keeps only in-frame clones here, not all; method: immunoSEQ multiplex PCR. The sample includes some 44,000 clones, around nine tenths of them seen just once. The receptor's source is a male donor with multiple myeloma. The chain recombines TRBV4-2 with TRBJ1-6; unclear D gene. The source material was PBMCs, sampled in a trial of ipilimumab plus nivolumab as post-transplant consolidation. The DNA for the CDR3 is TGTGCCAGCAGCCAAGATGTAGGAGGGCTAAATTCACCCCTCCACTTT. Translated: CASSQDVGGLNSPLHF.